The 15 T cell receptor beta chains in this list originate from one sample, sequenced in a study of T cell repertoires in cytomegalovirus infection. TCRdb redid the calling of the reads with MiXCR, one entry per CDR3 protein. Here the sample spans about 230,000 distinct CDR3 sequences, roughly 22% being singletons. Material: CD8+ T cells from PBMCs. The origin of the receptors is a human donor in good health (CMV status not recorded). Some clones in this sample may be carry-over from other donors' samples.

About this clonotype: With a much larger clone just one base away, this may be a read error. This chain's CDR3 is CASRRDREIYAGNEQFF. The DNA for the CDR3 is TGTGCCAGCCGGCGGGACAGGGAAATTTATGCTGGGAATGAGCAGTTCTTC. V is TRBV6-6 and J is TRBJ2-1; 9 positions agree with TRBD1. This CDR3 is 17 amino acids long. The junction had 18 bases not matched to a gene; V was cut back by 8 bases and J by 7 bases. Germline lookup yields CDR1 MNHNY and CDR2 SVGAGI (reference sequence).

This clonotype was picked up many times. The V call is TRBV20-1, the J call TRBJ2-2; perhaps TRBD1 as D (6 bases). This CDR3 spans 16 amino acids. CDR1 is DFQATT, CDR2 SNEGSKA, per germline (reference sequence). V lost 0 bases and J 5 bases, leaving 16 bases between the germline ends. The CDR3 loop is CSARDLFYGQTGELFF. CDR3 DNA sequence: TGCAGTGCTAGAGATCTCTTCTACGGACAGACCGGGGAGCTGTTTTTT.

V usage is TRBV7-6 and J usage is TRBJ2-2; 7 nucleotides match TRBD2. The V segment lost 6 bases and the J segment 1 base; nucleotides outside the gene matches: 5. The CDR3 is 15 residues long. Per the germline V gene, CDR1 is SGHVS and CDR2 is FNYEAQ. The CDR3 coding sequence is TGTGCCAGCAGTCCCGGGGGGAGGAACACCGGGGAGCTGTTTTTT. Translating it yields CASSPGGRNTGELFF.

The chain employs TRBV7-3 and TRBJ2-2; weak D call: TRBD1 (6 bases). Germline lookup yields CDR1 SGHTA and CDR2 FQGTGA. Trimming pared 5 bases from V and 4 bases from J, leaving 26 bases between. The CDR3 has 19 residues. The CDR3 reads CASSPNPWDTLDGTGELFF. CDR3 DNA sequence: TGTGCCAGCAGCCCTAACCCCTGGGACACTTTGGACGGCACCGGGGAGCTGTTTTTT.

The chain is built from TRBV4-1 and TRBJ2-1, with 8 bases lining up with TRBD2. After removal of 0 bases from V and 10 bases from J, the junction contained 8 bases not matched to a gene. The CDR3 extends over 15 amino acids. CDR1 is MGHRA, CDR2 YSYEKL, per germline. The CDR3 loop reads CASSQDGSGGGEQFF. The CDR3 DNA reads TGCGCCAGCAGCCAAGATGGGAGCGGGGGTGGCGAGCAGTTCTTC.

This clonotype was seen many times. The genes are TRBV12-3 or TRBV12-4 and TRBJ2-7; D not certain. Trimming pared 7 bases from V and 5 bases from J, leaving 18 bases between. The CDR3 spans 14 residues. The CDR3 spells CASINTYIHHEQYF. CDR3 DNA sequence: TGTGCCAGCATCAACACCTATATCCATCACGAGCAGTACTTC.

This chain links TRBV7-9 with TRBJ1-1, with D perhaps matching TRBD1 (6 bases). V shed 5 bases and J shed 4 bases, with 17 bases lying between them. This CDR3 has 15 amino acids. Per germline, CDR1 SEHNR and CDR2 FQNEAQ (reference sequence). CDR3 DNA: TGTGCCAGCAGCCAGGGACACCCGGCGACCACTGAAGCTTTCTTT. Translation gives CASSQGHPATTEAFF.

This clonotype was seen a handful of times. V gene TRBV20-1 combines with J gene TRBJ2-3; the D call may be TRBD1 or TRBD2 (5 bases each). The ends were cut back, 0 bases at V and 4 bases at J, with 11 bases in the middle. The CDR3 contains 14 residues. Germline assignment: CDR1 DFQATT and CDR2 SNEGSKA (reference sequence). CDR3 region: CSARDWLGADTQYF. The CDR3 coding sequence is TGCAGTGCTAGAGATTGGTTGGGGGCAGATACGCAGTATTTT.

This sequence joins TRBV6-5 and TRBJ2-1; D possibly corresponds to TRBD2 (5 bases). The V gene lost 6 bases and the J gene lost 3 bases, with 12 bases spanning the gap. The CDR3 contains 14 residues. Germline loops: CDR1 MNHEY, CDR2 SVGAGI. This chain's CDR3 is CASSPQRDYNEQFF. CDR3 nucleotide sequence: TGTGCCAGCAGCCCCCAGAGGGACTACAATGAGCAGTTCTTC.

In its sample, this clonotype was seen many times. The CDR3 DNA reads TGTGCCAGCAGCTTAACTAGCGGGACCCAAGAGACCCAGTACTTC. Translating gives CASSLTSGTQETQYF. The V call is TRBV7-8, the J call TRBJ2-5, with TRBD2 matching 10 bases. Germline CDR1 is SGHVS and CDR2 is FQNEAQ. CDR3 length equals 15 residues. V trimming: 2 bases; J trimming: 1 base; junction bases outside the gene matches: 1.

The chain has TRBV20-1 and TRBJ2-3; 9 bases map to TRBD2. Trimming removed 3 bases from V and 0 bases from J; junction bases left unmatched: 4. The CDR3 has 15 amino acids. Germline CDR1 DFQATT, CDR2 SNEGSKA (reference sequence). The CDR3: CSARVLAGSTDTQYF. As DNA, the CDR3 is TGCAGTGCTAGGGTCCTAGCGGGGAGCACAGATACGCAGTATTTT.

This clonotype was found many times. The CDR3 spells CASSPAGRGATEAFF. CDR3 bases: TGTGCCAGCAGCCCAGCGGGAAGGGGTGCGACTGAAGCTTTCTTT. The V gene is TRBV7-8, the J gene TRBJ1-1, with D maybe TRBD1 (5 bases). Trimming took off 5 bases at V and 5 bases at J, with 18 bases between the two ends. The CDR3 extends over 15 amino acids. CDR1 and CDR2 (germline): SGHVS, FQNEAQ.

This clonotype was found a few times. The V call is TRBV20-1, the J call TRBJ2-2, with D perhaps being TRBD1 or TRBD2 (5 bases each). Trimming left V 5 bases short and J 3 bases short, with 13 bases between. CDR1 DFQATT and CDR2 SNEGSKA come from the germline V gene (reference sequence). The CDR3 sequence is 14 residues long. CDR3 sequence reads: CSASGAEYTGELFF. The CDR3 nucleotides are TGCAGTGCTTCCGGGGCCGAATACACCGGGGAGCTGTTTTTT.

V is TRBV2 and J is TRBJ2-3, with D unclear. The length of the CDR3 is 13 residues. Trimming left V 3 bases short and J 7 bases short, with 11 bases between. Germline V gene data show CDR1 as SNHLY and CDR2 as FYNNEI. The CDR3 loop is CASSDGLNHTQYF. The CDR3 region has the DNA TGTGCCAGCAGTGATGGTCTAAACCATACGCAGTATTTT. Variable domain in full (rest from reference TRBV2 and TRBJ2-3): EPEVTQTPSHQVTQMGQEVILRCVPISNHLYFYWYRQILGQKVEFLVSFYNNEISEKSEIFDDQFSVERPDGSNFTLKIRSTKLEDSAMYFCASSDGLNHTQYFGPGTRLTVL.

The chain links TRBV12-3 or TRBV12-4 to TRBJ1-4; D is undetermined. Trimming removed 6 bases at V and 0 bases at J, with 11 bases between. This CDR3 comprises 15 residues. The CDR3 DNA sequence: TGTGCCAGCAGCATAGAACGAACAACTAATGAAAAACTGTTTTTT. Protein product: CASSIERTTNEKLFF.